The next 18 T cell receptor beta chains were all read from a single sample in a study of blood T cell repertoires in COVID-19. Profiled with immunoSEQ multiplex PCR; TCRdb holds only in-frame clones, not every one. Among a few hundred thousand clones listed, roughly 90% were seen once. Sequenced material: PBMCs or T cells enriched from blood (not recorded which). Every receptor here comes from a woman aged 25 to 39 who had been exposed to COVID-19.

This rearrangement joins TRBV18 to TRBJ2-2; D remains unclear. V dropped 4 bases and J dropped 4 bases, with 25 bases sitting between them. The CDR3 is 19 residues long. Germline-derived CDR1 and CDR2 are KGHSH and LQKENI. The CDR3 spells CASSHDNSVNLFGTGELFF. The CDR3 DNA reads TGTGCCAGCTCACATGACAATTCGGTGAACTTGTTTGGCACCGGGGAGCTGTTTTTT.

V gene TRBV9 combines with J gene TRBJ1-2; D is undetermined. The length of the CDR3 is 14 residues. CDR1 SGDLS and CDR2 YYNGEE come from the germline V gene. V was trimmed by 2 bases and J by 6 bases, leaving 14 bases between them. The CDR3 bases are TGTGCCAGCAGCGTCGGGGAACGGTGGGATGGCTACACCTTC. This translates into CASSVGERWDGYTF.

V usage is TRBV9 and J usage is TRBJ2-3; TRBD2 agrees at 12 bases. The CDR3 is 21 amino acids. The trim removed 3 bases at V and 0 bases at J, leaving 17 bases unmatched. The germline CDR1 and CDR2 sequences are SGDLS and YYNGEE. CDR3 sequence reads: CASSGPGRTSGGSSSTDTQYF. The CDR3 DNA sequence: TGTGCCAGCAGCGGCCCGGGCCGAACTAGCGGGGGGTCCTCTAGCACAGATACGCAGTATTTT.

In DNA, the CDR3 is TGTGCCAGCAGCCAAGACGCCACGACTAGCTCTTATCAAGAGACCCAGTACTTC. It translates to CASSQDATTSSYQETQYF. The chain recombines TRBV4-2 with TRBJ2-5; 7 nucleotides align to TRBD2. Unmatched junction bases numbered 12, after V lost 0 bases and J lost 2 bases. The CDR3 is 18 residues long. Germline CDR1 reads LGHNA; CDR2 reads YNFKEQ.

This chain connects TRBV18 to TRBJ1-5; D is ambiguous. With 1 base removed from V and 1 base from J, the gap between germline ends came to 5 bases. There are 14 residues in the CDR3. Germline CDR1 is KGHSH and CDR2 is LQKENI. CDR3 amino acids: CASSPLRSNQPQHF. CDR3 bases: TGTGCCAGCTCACCACTTCGGAGCAATCAGCCCCAGCATTTT.

The V call is TRBV7-7, the J call TRBJ2-2; D ambiguous. Germline CDR1 is SSHAT and CDR2 is FNYEAQ (reference sequence). V was trimmed by 1 base and J by 2 bases, leaving 11 bases between them. CDR3 length: 16 residues. The CDR3 loop is CASSLDLTLNTGELFF. The CDR3 DNA sequence: TGTGCCAGCAGCTTAGATCTCACATTAAACACCGGGGAGCTGTTTTTT.

This clone has just one count. V gene TRBV12-5 combines with J gene TRBJ2-7; D ambiguous. Germline-derived CDR1 and CDR2 are LGHNT and FRNRAP. There are 13 residues in the CDR3. V shed 5 bases and J shed 1 base, with 9 bases lying between them. DNA of the CDR3: TGTGCTAGTGGTCCTACGTCGTCCTACGAGCAGTACTTC. Translation gives CASGPTSSYEQYF.

This rearrangement joins TRBV27 to TRBJ2-7, with D uncertain. Trimming took off 3 bases at V and 2 bases at J, with 8 bases between the two ends. CDR1 is MNHEY and CDR2 is SMNVEV in the germline V gene (reference sequence). CDR3 length: 13 amino acids. The CDR3 region is CASSFTPTYEQYF. In DNA, the CDR3 is TGTGCCAGCAGTTTTACACCGACCTACGAGCAGTACTTC.

The sample holds many counts of this clone. The V gene is TRBV27, the J gene TRBJ2-5; D not certain. Deletions cut 2 bases from V and 5 bases from J, with 9 bases between. Germline CDR1 MNHEY, CDR2 SMNVEV (reference sequence). The length of the CDR3 is 13 residues. CDR3 sequence reads: CASSLGGRETQYF. CDR3 DNA sequence: TGTGCCAGCAGTTTAGGCGGCCGGGAGACCCAGTACTTC.

The chain joins TRBV5-6 to TRBJ1-2, with no clear D. The CDR3 has 15 residues. In germline, CDR1 is SGHDT, CDR2 YYEEEE. Trimming left V 1 base short and J 0 bases short, with 10 bases between. The CDR3 DNA follows: TGTGCCAGCAGCTTGTACCGGAGAACTAACTATGGCTACACCTTC. Amino acid sequence: CASSLYRRTNYGYTF.

The chain couples TRBV11-1 to TRBJ2-1, with TRBD1 matching 7 bases. The V and J ends lost 6 bases and 9 bases, in that order; junction bases with no gene match: 14. CDR1 is SGHAT, CDR2 FQDESV, per germline (reference sequence). The CDR3 loop spans 15 amino acids. CDR3 nucleotides: TGTGCCAGCAGTCCGAGGGGGCCTGGTGAGGGTGAGCAGTTCTTC. Translating gives CASSPRGPGEGEQFF.

This clone was seen a handful of times. The V call is TRBV28, the J call TRBJ2-2; a possible D gene is TRBD1 (5 bases). CDR3 length equals 14 residues. V lost 3 bases and J lost 5, with 10 bases in between. The V gene's germline CDR1 is MDHEN and CDR2 SYDVKM. CDR3 in amino acids: CASSFQGRTGELFF. CDR3 in DNA: TGTGCCAGCAGTTTCCAGGGAAGGACCGGGGAGCTGTTTTTT.

The rearrangement links TRBV4-1 to TRBJ1-1, with D possibly being TRBD1 (6 bases). Looked up from germline, CDR1 is MGHRA and CDR2 is YSYEKL. With 1 base removed from V and 2 bases from J, the gap between germline ends came to 17 bases. The CDR3 is 17 amino acids. CDR3 DNA: TGCGCCAGCAGCCAAGTAGGGCAGGGGCTGTCAAACACTGAAGCTTTCTTT. Translating it yields CASSQVGQGLSNTEAFF.

The chain joins TRBV9 to TRBJ1-5; D is undetermined. From germline, CDR1 is SGDLS and CDR2 YYNGEE. V was shortened by 0 bases and J by 4 bases, with 8 bases between the two germline ends. CDR3 length equals 14 residues. The CDR3 loop reads CASSVDGGNQPQHF. The CDR3, as DNA: TGTGCCAGCAGCGTAGATGGCGGAAATCAGCCCCAGCATTTT.

This sequence joins TRBV2 and TRBJ2-6; TRBD2 might be the D (6 bases). This CDR3 is 17 amino acids long. Between the trimmed V and J ends, which lost 7 bases and 0 bases, there was a span of 16 bases. Germline assignment: CDR1 SNHLY and CDR2 FYNNEI. The CDR3 DNA follows: TGTGCCAGCACCCTCGCGCGGAGGGCCTCTGGGGCCAACGTCCTGACTTTC. Its protein is CASTLARRASGANVLTF.

V usage is TRBV2 and J usage is TRBJ1-5; D is unresolved. The CDR3 consists of 15 residues. V shed 7 bases and J shed 0 bases, with 13 bases lying between them. Per the germline V gene, CDR1 is SNHLY and CDR2 is FYNNEI. The DNA for the CDR3 is TGTGCCAGCACCGGCCGGACTCTTAGCAATCAGCCCCAGCATTTT. Protein: CASTGRTLSNQPQHF.

This clone has more than one count but fewer than ten. V gene TRBV19 combines with J gene TRBJ2-7; 12 nucleotides align to TRBD1. There are 16 residues in the CDR3. Germline loops: CDR1 LNHDA, CDR2 SQIVND (reference sequence). V trimming: 6 bases; J trimming: 7 bases; junction bases outside the gene matches: 13. CDR3: CASRHTGTGGSGEQYF. CDR3 in DNA: TGTGCCAGTAGGCATACCGGGACAGGGGGCTCGGGGGAGCAGTACTTC.

The chain is built from TRBV12-3 or TRBV12-4 and TRBJ1-2, with 7 nucleotides matching TRBD1. The CDR3 runs to 13 residues. V trimming: 6 bases; J trimming: 10 bases; junction bases outside the gene matches: 11. The CDR3, as DNA: TGTGCCAGCAGCCACAGGGGAGACAAAATCTACACCTTC. Translated: CASSHRGDKIYTF.